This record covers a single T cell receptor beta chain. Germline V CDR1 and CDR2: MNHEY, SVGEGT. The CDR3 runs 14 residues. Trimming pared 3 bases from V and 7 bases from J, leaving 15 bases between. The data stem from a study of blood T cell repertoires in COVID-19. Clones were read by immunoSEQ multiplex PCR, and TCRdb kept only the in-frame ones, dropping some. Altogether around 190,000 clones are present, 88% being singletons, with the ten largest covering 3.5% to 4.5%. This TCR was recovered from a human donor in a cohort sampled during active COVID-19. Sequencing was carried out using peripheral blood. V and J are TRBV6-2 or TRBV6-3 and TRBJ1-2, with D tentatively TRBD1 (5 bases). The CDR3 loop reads CASSYGHPISGYTF. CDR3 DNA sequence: TGTGCCAGCAGTTATGGACACCCTATTAGTGGCTACACCTTC.